Below, 20 T cell receptor beta chains from the same sample are listed, as sequenced in a study of blood T cell repertoires in COVID-19. Clones were sequenced by immunoSEQ multiplex PCR, and TCRdb holds only the in-frame ones, with some missing. The sample carries fewer than 40,000 clones, around 80% recorded once. Material for sequencing was peripheral blood. The receptors originated from a man aged 60-69 years with acute or convalescent COVID-19.

This sequence joins TRBV24-1 and TRBJ2-6; D might be TRBD1 (6 bases). The CDR3 length is 17 residues. Trimming pared 5 bases from V and 0 bases from J, leaving 13 bases between. CDR1 is KGHDR and CDR2 is SFDVKD in the germline V gene. In nucleotides, the CDR3 is TGTGCCACCAGTGGCCGTACAGGGAACTCTGGGGCCAACGTCCTGACTTTC. This codes for CATSGRTGNSGANVLTF.

The V gene is TRBV5-1, the J gene TRBJ2-7; 8 nucleotides agree with TRBD1. The CDR3 has 15 residues. Germline CDR1 SGHRS, CDR2 YFSETQ. Germline trimming cut 3 bases from V and 6 bases from J; bases unmatched to any gene: 11. CDR3 loop: CASSSRTGIMGEQYF. CDR3 bases: TGCGCCAGCAGCTCTAGGACAGGGATTATGGGCGAGCAGTACTTC.

The chain uses TRBV18 and TRBJ2-5; 11 positions agree with TRBD2. In germline, CDR1 is KGHSH, CDR2 LQKENI. V was clipped by 3 bases and J by 5 bases; unmatched bases: 8. This CDR3 is built from 16 residues. The CDR3 region has the DNA TGTGCCAGCTCACCGCAACTAGCGGGAGACCGGGAGACCCAGTACTTC. Translated, it gives CASSPQLAGDRETQYF.

This rearrangement joins TRBV10-3 to TRBJ2-7, with TRBD1 as a possible D gene (10 bases). Germline V gene sequence: CDR1 ENHRY, CDR2 SYGVKD. This CDR3 spans 20 amino acids. V was cut by 2 bases and J by 3 bases, with 29 bases left in between. The CDR3 DNA is TGTGCCATCAGTGAGCAAGGGACAGGGGACCTAGAGACTAGCGGCTACGAGCAGTACTTC. Its protein is CAISEQGTGDLETSGYEQYF.

This clone has only one observation. The chain carries TRBV4-1 and TRBJ1-2; 10 bases map to TRBD1. Germline lookup yields CDR1 MGHRA and CDR2 YSYEKL. The CDR3 loop spans 16 amino acids. After removal of 4 bases from V and 7 bases from J, the junction contained 12 bases not matched to a gene. The CDR3, as DNA: TGCGCCAGCAGCCCAGAGACAGGGGGCTTTAGAGGTGGCTACACCTTC. Its translation is CASSPETGGFRGGYTF.

This chain links TRBV6-5 with TRBJ1-1, with 7 bases matching TRBD1. This CDR3 has 14 residues. V shed 5 bases, J shed 1 base, and the junction held 4 bases outside the gene matches. Germline CDR1 and CDR2: MNHEY and SVGAGI. The CDR3 DNA reads as TGTGCCAGCAGTCTACAGGGGTGGAACACTGAAGCTTTCTTT. Translated, it gives CASSLQGWNTEAFF.

This clone has just one count. This chain connects TRBV4-3 to TRBJ1-2; D might be TRBD1 (6 bases). V lost 4 bases, J lost 7 bases, and 13 bases lay in between. The germline V gene has CDR1 LGHNA and CDR2 YSLEER. This CDR3 is 13 amino acids long. The CDR3 bases are TGCGCCAGCAGCCGAAATACAGGGTTTGGCTACACCTTC. This translates into CASSRNTGFGYTF.

This clone was seen once. The V gene is TRBV9, the J gene TRBJ2-1; 7 nucleotides agree with TRBD1. Germline loops: CDR1 SGDLS, CDR2 YYNGEE. The ends lost 2 bases at V and 10 bases at J; junction bases unmatched: 3. There are 12 residues in the CDR3. CDR3 in DNA: TGTGCCAGCAGCGTTGGGACAGCCGAGCAGTTCTTC. It encodes CASSVGTAEQFF.

The rearrangement links TRBV9 to TRBJ2-7; D gene uncertain. V was clipped by 2 bases and J by 5 bases, with 11 bases between them. The CDR3 consists of 13 residues. Per germline, CDR1 SGDLS and CDR2 YYNGEE. The CDR3: CASSVSVMDEQYF. The CDR3 DNA reads TGTGCCAGCAGCGTGTCGGTAATGGACGAGCAGTACTTC.

This chain links TRBV2 with TRBJ2-1, with 9 bases aligning to TRBD1. CDR3 length: 16 amino acids. CDR1 SNHLY and CDR2 FYNNEI come from the germline V gene. The trim removed 5 bases at V and 8 bases at J, leaving 13 bases unmatched. DNA of the CDR3: TGTGCCAGCAGTACTCCCGGGACAGGGTATAACGATGAGCAGTTCTTC. The encoded protein is CASSTPGTGYNDEQFF.

The CDR3 region is CASSSYKQFF. The CDR3 coding sequence is TGTGCCAGCAGCTCATACAAGCAGTTCTTC. The gene calls are TRBV5-8 and TRBJ2-1; D unresolved. Deletions cut 3 bases from V and 11 bases from J, with 6 bases between. Germline CDR1 SGHTS, CDR2 YDEGEE. This CDR3 region has 10 residues.

This chain joins TRBV30 and TRBJ1-4; D may be TRBD1 (5 bases). The germline CDR1 and CDR2 sequences are GTSNPN and SVGIG (reference sequence). The CDR3 is 12 amino acids. With 6 bases removed from V and 5 bases from J, the gap between germline ends came to 10 bases. Here the CDR3 DNA reads TGTGCCTGCCACCGGACAAATGAAAAACTGTTTTTT. Its protein product is CACHRTNEKLFF.

The chain uses TRBV28 and TRBJ2-7; 10 bases are a match to TRBD1. The length of the CDR3 is 14 residues. Germline V gives CDR1 MDHEN, CDR2 SYDVKM. The trim removed 5 bases at V and 5 bases at J, leaving 6 bases unmatched. CDR3 DNA: TGTGCCAGCAGTCGCGGGACAGGGGTCCACGAGCAGTACTTC. It encodes CASSRGTGVHEQYF.

The V call is TRBV27, the J call TRBJ2-7, with a weak D call TRBD1 (6 bases). Germline CDR1 reads MNHEY; CDR2 reads SMNVEV (reference sequence). This CDR3 comprises 14 residues. Deletions cut 3 bases from V and 3 bases from J, with 12 bases between. Here the CDR3 reads CASSFHGQYYEQYF. CDR3 coding DNA: TGTGCCAGCAGTTTTCATGGACAGTACTACGAGCAGTACTTC.

This chain links TRBV19 with TRBJ1-5, with D hard to call. Germline V gives CDR1 LNHDA, CDR2 SQIVND (reference sequence). The V end lost 5 bases, the J end lost 6 bases, and 11 bases lay between the germline ends. This CDR3 contains 13 residues. CDR3 nucleotide sequence: TGTGCCAGTAGTTCCGAACCCGGTCAGCCCCAGCATTTT. Translation gives CASSSEPGQPQHF. Complete variable domain (other parts from reference TRBV19 and TRBJ1-5): DGGITQSPKYLFRKEGQNVTLSCEQNLNHDAMYWYRQDPGQGLRLIYYSQIVNDFQKGDIAEGYSVSREKKESFPLTVTSAQKNPTAFYLCASSSEPGQPQHFGDGTRLSIL.

The chain is built from TRBV6-4 and TRBJ2-3; TRBD1 aligns across 8 bases. V trimming: 5 bases; J trimming: 5 bases; junction bases outside the gene matches: 12. This CDR3 region has 16 residues. Germline V gene sequence: CDR1 MRHNA, CDR2 SNTAGT. Written as DNA, the CDR3 is TGTGCCAGCAGTCCTCAAGCCGGGACAGGACTAGATACGCAGTATTTT. Translation: CASSPQAGTGLDTQYF.

V is TRBV5-4 and J is TRBJ2-4; 16 nucleotides match TRBD2. Per the germline V gene, CDR1 is SGHNT and CDR2 is YYREEE (reference sequence). V shed 4 bases and J 1 base; nucleotides not matched to a gene: 5. The CDR3 totals 18 residues. This CDR3 is CASSPGLAGGWAKNIQYF. CDR3 DNA sequence: TGTGCCAGCAGCCCGGGACTAGCGGGAGGGTGGGCCAAAAACATTCAGTACTTC.

The chain joins TRBV24-1 to TRBJ2-1, with 11 bases matching TRBD2. Trimming cost V 3 bases and J 4 bases; bases outside gene matches: 4. The CDR3 extends over 16 amino acids. CDR1 and CDR2 from the germline V gene are KGHDR and SFDVKD. CDR3 sequence: CATSDPGLAEYNEQFF. CDR3 DNA sequence: TGTGCCACCAGTGATCCGGGACTAGCGGAGTACAATGAGCAGTTCTTC.

The gene calls are TRBV12-3 or TRBV12-4 and TRBJ2-7; D not resolved. The CDR3 sequence is 13 residues long. V dropped 2 bases and J dropped 3 bases, with 8 bases sitting between them. The chain's CDR3 is CASSLTGFYEQYF. For the CDR3, the DNA is TGTGCCAGCAGTTTAACGGGTTTCTACGAGCAGTACTTC.

The CDR3 bases are TGTGCCAGCAGCTTGGTAGGGGATGGTGAGCAGTTCTTC. Translation: CASSLVGDGEQFF. The genes are TRBV7-7 and TRBJ2-1; D is possibly TRBD1 (5 bases). This CDR3 is 13 amino acids long. Trimming pared 3 bases from V and 9 bases from J, leaving 12 bases between. Germline CDR1 reads SSHAT; CDR2 reads FNYEAQ (reference sequence).